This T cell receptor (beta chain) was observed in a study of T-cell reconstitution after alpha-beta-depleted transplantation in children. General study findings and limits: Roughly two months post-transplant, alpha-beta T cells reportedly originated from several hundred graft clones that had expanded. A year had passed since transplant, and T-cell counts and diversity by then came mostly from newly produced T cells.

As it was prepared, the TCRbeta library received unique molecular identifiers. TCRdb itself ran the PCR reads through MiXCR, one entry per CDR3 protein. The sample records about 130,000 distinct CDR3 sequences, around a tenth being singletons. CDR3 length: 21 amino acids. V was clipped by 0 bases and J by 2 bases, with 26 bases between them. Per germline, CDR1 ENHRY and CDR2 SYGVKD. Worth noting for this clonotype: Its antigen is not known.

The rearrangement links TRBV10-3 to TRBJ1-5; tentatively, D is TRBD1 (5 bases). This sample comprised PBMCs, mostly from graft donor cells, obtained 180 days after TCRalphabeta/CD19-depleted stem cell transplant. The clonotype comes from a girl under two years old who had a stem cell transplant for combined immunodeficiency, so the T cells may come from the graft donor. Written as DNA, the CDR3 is TGTGCCATCAGTGAGTCGATCAACGGTCAAGGGGCGCAGTTGGGCAATCAGCCCCAGCATTTT. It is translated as CAISESINGQGAQLGNQPQHF.